This T cell receptor beta chain was recovered during a study of T cell responses to AZD1222 COVID-19 vaccine. The germline V and J ends were trimmed by 0 bases and 3 bases, with 9 bases remaining between them. Germline-derived CDR1 and CDR2 are MNHEY and SVGAGI. The CDR3 sequence is 14 residues long. Libraries were prepared by immunoSEQ multiplex PCR; TCRdb keeps only in-frame clonotypes and omits some of them. The sample has approximately 110,000 clones; roughly 88% are singletons. The rearrangement joins TRBV6-5 to TRBJ2-7, with D perhaps given as TRBD1 or TRBD2 (5 bases each). The clonotype comes from an adult in good health. Specimen: peripheral blood, collected on day 0 of AZD1222 vaccination. DNA for the CDR3: TGTGCCAGCAGTTACTCAGGGGACCGCTACGAGCAGTACTTC. It yields the protein CASSYSGDRYEQYF.